A single sample is the source of the 15 T cell receptor beta chains below, sequenced in a study of T cells in Graves' hyperthyroidism and ophthalmopathy. Amplified TCR beta CDR3 regions derived from RNA transcripts. TCR CDR3 underwent first-round RT-PCR with the HTBI primer set. TCRdb re-called the multiplex PCR reads with MiXCR, one entry per CDR3 protein. The table records around 720,000 distinct CDR3 sequences, around a third of them present only once. Sequencing was carried out using blood. The receptors stem from a woman aged 40-49 years with Graves' hyperthyroidism.

V usage is TRBV4-3 and J usage is TRBJ1-3; D is unresolved. Germline V gene data show CDR1 as LGHNA and CDR2 as YSLEER. The CDR3 consists of 17 residues. The V end was cut by 2 bases, the J end by 0 bases, with 14 bases between. The CDR3 protein is CASSQSNSWSSGNTIYF. The DNA for the CDR3 is TGCGCCAGCAGCCAATCAAATTCCTGGAGCTCTGGAAACACCATATATTTT.

This clonotype has ten or more counts. The V call is TRBV9, the J call TRBJ2-7; 7 nucleotides align to TRBD1. The J segment lost 3 bases and the V segment lost 3 bases, leaving 6 bases of the junction unmatched. This CDR3 is built from 14 residues. CDR1 is SGDLS, CDR2 YYNGEE, per germline. The CDR3 here is CASSASGQIYEQYF. CDR3 DNA: TGTGCCAGCAGCGCCTCGGGACAGATCTACGAGCAGTACTTC.

This clonotype has ten or more counts. J is TRBJ2-5 and V is TRBV20-1; D might be TRBD2 (6 bases). This CDR3 region has 13 residues. Germline-derived CDR1 and CDR2 are DFQATT and SNEGSKA (reference sequence). Between the trimmed V and J ends, which lost 0 bases and 6 bases, there was a span of 11 bases. Written as DNA, the CDR3 is TGCAGTGCTAGAGATCTAGGGAGGCAGACCCAGTACTTC. Its protein product is CSARDLGRQTQYF.

This clonotype was seen a few times. This chain links TRBV2 with TRBJ2-7; 11 bases align to TRBD2. The length of the CDR3 is 15 residues. Germline loops: CDR1 SNHLY, CDR2 FYNNEI. The J segment lost 7 bases and the V segment lost 4 bases, leaving 9 bases of the junction unmatched. In nucleotides, the CDR3 is TGTGCCAGCAGTGCACTAGCGGGAGCCCCGGGGGAGCAGTACTTC. Translation: CASSALAGAPGEQYF.

This clonotype was picked up a small number of times. A read error may be the cause here, since a much bigger clone is one base away. The rearrangement uses TRBV29-1 and TRBJ1-2; the match to TRBD1 covers 7 bases. CDR3 size: 15 residues. Per germline, CDR1 SQVTM and CDR2 ANQGSEA. With V trimmed by 3 bases and J by 0 bases, 7 bases remained unmatched. CDR3: CSVDDGGQPNYGYTF. The CDR3 bases are TGCAGCGTTGACGACGGGGGACAGCCTAACTATGGCTACACCTTC.

This clonotype has just a few counts. The rearrangement joins TRBV6-5 to TRBJ1-1, with TRBD1 matching over 7 bases. The CDR3 spans 17 residues. J was trimmed by 0 bases and V by 0 bases; bases with no gene match: 7. Germline V gene sequence: CDR1 MNHEY, CDR2 SVGAGI. The DNA for the CDR3 is TGTGCCAGCAGTTACTCGAGAGGGGGCAAGGTGAACACTGAAGCTTTCTTT. It specifies CASSYSRGGKVNTEAFF.

Comments on this clonotype: One junction end disagrees with the germline gene, perhaps due to a read error. V gene TRBV10-2 combines with J gene TRBJ1-4; unclear D gene. From germline, CDR1 is WSHSY and CDR2 SAAADI. CDR3 length: 16 residues. Here the CDR3 DNA reads TGTGCCAGCAGTTACTCTAGTCGTGGAACTAATGAAAAACTGTTTTTT. It translates to CASSYSSRGTNEKLFF.

A few counts support this clonotype. The genes are TRBV20-1 and TRBJ1-2; D ambiguous. The CDR3 is 12 residues long. CDR1 and CDR2 (germline): DFQATT, SNEGSKA (reference sequence). Trimming stripped 5 bases from V and 1 base from J, with 8 bases between. CDR3 sequence reads: CSAPGDNYGYTF. The CDR3 DNA reads as TGCAGTGCTCCGGGTGATAACTATGGCTACACCTTC.

This clonotype occurred a few times. The chain employs TRBV2 and TRBJ2-7; TRBD2 might be the D (5 bases). Germline CDR1 SNHLY, CDR2 FYNNEI. V shed 3 bases and J shed 3 bases, with 18 bases lying between them. This CDR3 has 16 residues. The CDR3 DNA reads TGTGCCAGCAGTGACTTCGTCGCTCCTGGAGGCTACGAGCAGTACTTC. The encoded protein is CASSDFVAPGGYEQYF.

The chain links TRBV7-9 to TRBJ2-5; 9 bases align to TRBD2. The CDR3 loop spans 14 amino acids. The ends lost 5 bases at V and 7 bases at J; junction bases unmatched: 8. The germline gives CDR1 SEHNR, CDR2 FQNEAQ (reference sequence). The CDR3 DNA reads TGTGCCAGCAGCCTTAGCGGGGGAGAAGCGACCCAGTACTTC. It translates to CASSLSGGEATQYF.

This clonotype was recorded at least ten times. The chain joins TRBV25-1 to TRBJ1-4; possibly TRBD1 for D (5 bases). V lost 6 bases and J lost 7, with 18 bases in between. Germline V gene sequence: CDR1 MGHDK, CDR2 SYGVNS. The CDR3 totals 15 residues. The CDR3 DNA sequence: TGTGCCAGCAGACCACGGGTGGGACTTGGTGAAAAACTGTTTTTT. It yields the protein CASRPRVGLGEKLFF.

With regard to this clonotype: A much larger clone differs from this one at a single base, so this may be a read error. The CDR3 does not end in the conserved phenylalanine or tryptophan, so this is likely a read error. This chain connects TRBV12-3 or TRBV12-4 to TRBJ1-1, with D possibly matching TRBD1 (6 bases). V was cut by 3 bases and J by 5 bases, with 10 bases left in between. The CDR3 length is 13 residues. The CDR3 DNA sequence: TGTGCCAGCAGTTTGAGGGGGAGGACTGAAGCTTTCCTT. The encoded protein is CASSLRGRTEAFL.

This sequence joins TRBV6-5 and TRBJ1-2; D unresolved. Germline V gene data show CDR1 as MNHEY and CDR2 as SVGAGI. CDR3 length: 13 residues. The V and J ends lost 4 bases and 8 bases respectively, with 14 bases between them. The CDR3 nucleotides are TGTGCCAGCAGTTGCTCTACGGGGAGCGGCTACACCTTC. Translation: CASSCSTGSGYTF.

In its sample, this clonotype was seen many times. The rearrangement uses TRBV10-3 and TRBJ2-2; the D gene is possibly TRBD2 (5 bases). The CDR3 has 15 amino acids. The germline V and J ends were trimmed by 4 bases and 3 bases, with 12 bases remaining between them. Germline-derived CDR1 and CDR2 are ENHRY and SYGVKD. The CDR3 is CAISAASTDTGELFF. For the CDR3, the DNA is TGTGCCATCAGTGCCGCTAGCACGGACACCGGGGAGCTGTTTTTT.

This clonotype was found many times. The J gene is TRBJ1-2, the V gene TRBV7-8; D unclear. The CDR3 has 17 amino acids. In germline, CDR1 is SGHVS, CDR2 FQNEAQ. The V end was cut by 2 bases, the J end by 0 bases, with 16 bases between. CDR3 loop: CASSLRRQEDSNYGYTF. CDR3 bases: TGTGCCAGCAGCTTAAGGCGTCAGGAGGACTCTAACTATGGCTACACCTTC.